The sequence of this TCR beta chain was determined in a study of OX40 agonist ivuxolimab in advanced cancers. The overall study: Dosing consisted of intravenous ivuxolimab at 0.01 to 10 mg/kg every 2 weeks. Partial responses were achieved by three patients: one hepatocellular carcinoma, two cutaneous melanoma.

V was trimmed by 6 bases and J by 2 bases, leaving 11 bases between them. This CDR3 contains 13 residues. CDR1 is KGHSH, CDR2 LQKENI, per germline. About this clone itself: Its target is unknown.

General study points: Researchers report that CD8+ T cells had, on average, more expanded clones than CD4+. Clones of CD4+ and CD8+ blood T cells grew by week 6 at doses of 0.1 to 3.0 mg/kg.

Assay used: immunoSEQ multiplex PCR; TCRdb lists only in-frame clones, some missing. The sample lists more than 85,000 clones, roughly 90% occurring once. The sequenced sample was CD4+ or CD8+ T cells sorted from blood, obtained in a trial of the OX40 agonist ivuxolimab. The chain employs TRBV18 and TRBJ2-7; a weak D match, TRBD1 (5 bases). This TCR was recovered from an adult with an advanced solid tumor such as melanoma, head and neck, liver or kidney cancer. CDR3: CASSQDRTYEQYF. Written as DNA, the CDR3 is TGTGCCAGCTCCCAAGACAGAACCTACGAGCAGTACTTC.